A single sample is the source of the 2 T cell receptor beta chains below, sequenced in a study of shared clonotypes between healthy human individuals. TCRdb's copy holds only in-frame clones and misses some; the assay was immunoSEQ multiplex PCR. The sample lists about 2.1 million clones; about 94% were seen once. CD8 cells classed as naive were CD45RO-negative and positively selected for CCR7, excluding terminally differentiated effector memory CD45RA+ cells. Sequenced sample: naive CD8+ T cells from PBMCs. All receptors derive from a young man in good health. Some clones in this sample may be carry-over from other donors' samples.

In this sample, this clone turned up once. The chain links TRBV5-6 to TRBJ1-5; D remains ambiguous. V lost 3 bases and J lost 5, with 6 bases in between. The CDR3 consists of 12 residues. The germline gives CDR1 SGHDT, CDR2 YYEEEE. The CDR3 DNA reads TGTGCCAGCAGCTCCTGGGATCAGCCCCAGCATTTT. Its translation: CASSSWDQPQHF.

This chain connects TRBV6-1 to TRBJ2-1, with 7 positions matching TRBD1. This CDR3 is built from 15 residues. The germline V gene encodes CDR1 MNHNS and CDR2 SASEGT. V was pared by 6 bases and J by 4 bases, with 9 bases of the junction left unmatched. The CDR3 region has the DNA TGTGCCAGCAGGACTCAGGGGGTATTATACAATGAGCAGTTCTTC. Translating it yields CASRTQGVLYNEQFF.